Listed here is a single T cell receptor (beta chain). This clone's antigen is unknown. Base qualities are missing; no much larger clone stands one base away. The library was generated by the immunoSEQ multiplex PCR assay. For the multiplex PCR, a mixture combining 60 forward primers for TCR Vbeta segments and 13 reverse primers for TCR Jbeta segments was used. The CDR3 region of rearranged TCR beta genes was amplified from genomic DNA with a multiplex PCR assay. The Illumina HiSeq System was used to sequence the amplified TCR beta libraries as 87-base-pair reads. From the authors' description of their analysis: A later analysis counted about 80 million unique TCR beta chains across the 650 to 800 repertoires, and 10 million to 11 million of these chains were shared by at least two donors. To remove PCR and sequencing errors, raw reads were error-corrected and collapsed into unique sequences using a nearest-neighbor algorithm that merged closely related sequences. CDR3 sequences were aligned to IMGT reference sequences to assign V, D and J gene segments. For a sequence to be retained, a match of at least six nucleotides to both a V gene segment and a J gene segment was required. Rearrangements were classified as productive when the CDR3 lacked stop codons and remained in frame with V and J, and all other rearrangements were classified as non-productive. Following IMGT convention, CDR3 was defined as the stretch from the second conserved V-encoded cysteine up to the conserved J-encoded phenylalanine. The earlier analysis of about 640 of the donors excluded any sequence lacking an unambiguous match to a single V gene segment. In an earlier analysis of approximately 590 of the donors, a V segment was called functional when productive rearrangements were above 56.7%, and segregating when the standard deviation between donors exceeded 5%. A statistical classification framework was built to diagnose cytomegalovirus status from the catalog of TCR beta chain sequences. V and J gene assignment, in a later analysis, came from comparing TCR nucleotide sequences with IMGT/GENE-DB human TR gene sequences. A later analysis assigned CDR3 sequences and most-parsimonious VDJ recombination scenarios with the TCRdist pipeline. In a later analysis, each TCR beta chain was defined by its CDR3 amino acid sequence together with its V-gene family, and reads without a unique V-gene family were excluded. As a way to deal with suspected cross-contamination and a sequencing artifact, a later analysis dropped roughly 620 nucleotide sequences that were highly shared and had low generation probability. In a later analysis, a clonal expansion index was calculated for each public chain from normalized within-repertoire ranks of inferred template counts. In a later analysis, generation probabilities were computed using a VDJ recombination model fitted to out-of-frame rearrangements, and the results were checked against IGoR. In a later analysis, hypergeometric tests were used to score TCR-TCR, TCR-HLA and TCR-CMV co-occurrence, with a repertoire-size bias correction applied to TCR pairs. False discovery rates were estimated in a later analysis by permuting HLA or CMV assignments 20 times. In a later analysis, co-occurring TCRs were grouped using DBSCAN, and TCRdist sequence similarity was added for clustering within HLA-allele-positive subsets. Co-occurrence clustering excluded repertoires with fewer than 30,000 or more than 120,000 public chains, plus five with anomalous nucleotide sharing. Sourced from immuneACCESS, this table was stored by TCRdb with only in-frame sequences that have V and J called. A share of the clones is absent; for the studies checked, an unresolved V gene accounts for under half, and the remainder has no known explanation. From that table come the V and J calls and clone size; the DNA was used to work out D and trimming. The sample contains approximately 140,000 clones, 70% to 80% of them found a single time. The top ten clonotypes cover 3.5% to 4.5% of the sample.

These data originate in a study of cytomegalovirus exposure and HLA in healthy donors (dated by TCRdb to 2015 to 2018). Background for the entire study: An earlier analysis of approximately 600 of the donors reported approximately 300 Gb of sequence data and 117 million unique TCR beta sequences from about 179 million T cells. An early release that covered about 600 HLA-typed donors contained approximately 290 gigabases of sequencing data and tens of millions of unique TCR sequences. The genetic ancestry cluster associated with self-reported Caucasian donors included about four fifths of the roughly 360 genotyped donors. The study aimed to test whether cataloging public T cell receptors could reveal signatures of past pathogen exposure. The study profiled the T cell repertoires of under 850 subjects by immunosequencing and related them to cytomegalovirus serostatus. A separate validation cohort of 100 to 150 different subjects was used in addition to the roughly 670-subject first cohort. To predict cytomegalovirus infection status, the study brought together high-throughput TCR immunosequencing, statistical association of individual TCRs with disease status, and machine learning. To study patterns of TCR occurrence, a later analysis re-analyzed previously published TCR beta repertoires from 500 to 850 donors and added high-resolution HLA genotyping. Rather than using new phenotypic data, the later analysis identified candidate immune exposures from TCR beta sequences and from how often those sequences occurred across donors. An earlier analysis of 587 of the donors applied high-throughput TCR beta sequencing to assess whether each TCR beta V gene segment acted as functional or pseudogenic. Donor age, sex, ethnicity and CMV serostatus were compiled alongside the repertoire data. Genome-wide SNP genotypes for about 65% of the roughly 700 donors were used in a later genetic analysis, which treated that subset as a discovery cohort. Every discovery cohort repertoire had been produced on one sequencing platform. Both class I and class II loci were covered by HLA typing, at four-digit resolution. The number of donors typed differed by locus, with about 629-630 for A, B, C, DRB1 and DQB1, 522 for DQA1, 606 for DPA1, and 400 to 490 for DPB1. Because of strong linkage in the cohort, a handful of DR-DQ haplotypes were treated as single units for association and clustering. Among a few hundred genotyped donors of the cohort, an average of roughly 240,000 unique TCR beta nucleotide sequences were sequenced per donor, around 18% of them non-productive. Study-level results and caveats: Because HLA typing was missing for some donors at each locus, association tests included only the typed subset. A cluster of highly shared sequence variants was judged likely to represent a technical artifact of the sequencing pipeline. Around 16 rarely observed V segments, including chromosome 9 orphons, were excluded from the earlier analysis of a few hundred of the donors because counts were too low. In a later analysis, TCR association rates were found to vary across HLA loci, with the most associated TCRs seen for DRB1 alleles and the fewest for HLA-C alleles. Only TCR beta chains were sequenced in this cohort, and the absence of alpha or paired-chain data limited detectable features. A later analysis associated 16,951 TCR beta sequences with specific HLA alleles at a false discovery rate of 0.05. According to a later analysis, most CMV-associated TCR beta chains appeared to be HLA-restricted, and the HLA associations seemed to be driven largely by CMV exposure. Because the 87-base-pair reads could not distinguish some IMGT-functional V segments, including TRBV6-2 and TRBV6-3, those segments were excluded. In a later analysis, HLA-associated TCR beta chains showed more clonal expansion and lower generation probabilities than non-associated chains that were equally common. The authors suggested that the approach could potentially be extended to other disease states and immunological phenotypes. A later genetic analysis reported fewer N-insertions in productive TCRs among donors in an Asian-associated ancestry cluster than the roughly 620-donor mean. Linkage disequilibrium might explain the correlated functional status among segregating V segments, but an unknown experimental factor could not be excluded. Sequencing depth was assumed to be roughly uniform across donors in the presence/absence analyses, though that assumption may not hold. According to a later analysis, parvovirus B19, influenza, CMV and Epstein-Barr virus appeared linked to several top co-occurrence clusters. V-gene and J-gene trimming of TCR beta chains was associated with a missense DCLRE1C variant in a later genetic analysis, and the association was replicated in an independent cohort. An earlier analysis of approximately 530 of the donors showed that most TCR beta V segments appeared in productive rearrangements either about 90% or about 30% of the time, which broadly matched IMGT annotations. Assigning TCR associations to individual alleles was difficult when HLA alleles, especially DR and DQ, strongly co-occurred. In vitro tests confirmed that a few of the cytomegalovirus-associated TCR beta chains recognize cytomegalovirus antigens. Most TCR sequences were observed very rarely across donors, whereas some public TCRs were present in many individuals. A further reported finding was that TCR beta sequences accurately predicted the HLA-A and HLA-B alleles for most subjects in the first cohort. In both the original and validation cohorts, the classifier was reported to diagnose cytomegalovirus status with high specificity and sensitivity. Immune exposure information for the cohort was limited to CMV serostatus. A total of 150 to 200 TCR beta chains were listed by the study as associated with cytomegalovirus.

The V end loses 4 bases and the J end loses 6 bases, and a stretch of 12 bases separates them. CDR1 and CDR2 are drawn from the germline V gene: SGHVS, FNYEAQ. From the cysteine up to the phenylalanine, the CDR3 has a length of 13 residues. The kept DNA is CDR3 alone, 39 bases in frame from the first base. The cohort consisted of 600 to 700 healthy bone marrow donors. At the time of sampling, all cohort members were nominally healthy, though unrecorded immune exposures were likely present. Of the approximately 670 cohort members, roughly 300 had positive CMV serostatus and about 360 had negative CMV serostatus, and CMV serostatus was not recorded for the donor. A peripheral blood sample was collected from each donor, and TCR beta sequencing was performed on peripheral blood mononuclear cells. The Qiagen DNeasy Blood Extraction Kit was used to extract genomic DNA from the blood cell samples.

The material sequenced was PBMCs. The clonotype originates from a human donor in good health. This chain is built from TRBV7-6 and TRBJ1-2; TRBD1 is a possible D gene, resting on 6 matching bases. The DNA sequence is TGTGCCAGCAGCTCACAGGGAGGGGATGGCTACACCTTC. Its protein is CASSSQGGDGYTF.